This passage covers 15 T cell receptor beta chains from one sample sequenced in a study of CD8+ T cells in alopecia areata. Treatment given: oral pan-JAK inhibitor, 5-10 mg twice daily. RNA, once extracted, was reverse transcribed into cDNA for use as the sequencing template. Repertoires were generated with immunoSEQ multiplex PCR, while TCRdb's copy carries only in-frame clones and drops some. The repertoire includes around 180,000 clones, about three fifths of them detected once, and approximately 1% sits in the top ten. Source: CD4+ T cells sorted from blood, taken at week 24, from a patient treated with tofacitinib. The receptors stem from a human donor with alopecia areata.

The V gene is TRBV19, the J gene TRBJ2-7; TRBD1 might be the D (5 bases). The CDR3 extends over 12 amino acids. V lost 5 bases to trimming and J lost 6 bases, with 11 bases between them. Germline V CDR1 and CDR2: LNHDA, SQIVND (reference sequence). The CDR3 loop reads CASSWQGGEQYF. In DNA, the CDR3 is TGTGCCAGTAGTTGGCAGGGTGGCGAGCAGTACTTC.

The rearrangement uses TRBV19 and TRBJ2-2; D gene unclear. The germline V and J ends were trimmed by 0 bases and 7 bases, with 15 bases remaining between them. Germline V gives CDR1 LNHDA, CDR2 SQIVND (reference sequence). The CDR3 is 16 residues long. CDR3: CASSIDVRGFGGELFF. The CDR3 nucleotides read TGTGCCAGTAGTATAGACGTGCGCGGATTTGGCGGGGAGCTGTTTTTT. Complete variable domain (other parts from reference TRBV19 and TRBJ2-2): DGGITQSPKYLFRKEGQNVTLSCEQNLNHDAMYWYRQDPGQGLRLIYYSQIVNDFQKGDIAEGYSVSREKKESFPLTVTSAQKNPTAFYLCASSIDVRGFGGELFFGEGSRLTVL.

This clone was detected a few times. The chain recombines TRBV2 with TRBJ2-7, with D unclear. V shed 0 bases and J shed 3 bases, with 9 bases lying between them. The CDR3 contains 14 residues. CDR1 SNHLY and CDR2 FYNNEI come from the germline V gene. For the CDR3, the DNA is TGTGCCAGCAGTGAAGCCGGCAGACACTACGAGCAGTACTTC. Amino acids: CASSEAGRHYEQYF.

The chain uses TRBV10-3 and TRBJ1-5, with 9 bases that match TRBD1. This CDR3 spans 15 amino acids. Unmatched junction bases numbered 3, after V lost 2 bases and J lost 4 bases. Germline values: CDR1 ENHRY, CDR2 SYGVKD. The CDR3 bases are TGTGCCATCAGTGAGATGGACAGGGGTAATCAGCCCCAGCATTTT. Its translation: CAISEMDRGNQPQHF.

The chain has TRBV29-1 and TRBJ2-5, with 8 bases identical to TRBD1. The CDR3 sequence is 12 residues long. The J segment lost 4 bases and the V segment lost 7 bases, leaving 5 bases of the junction unmatched. Germline V CDR1 and CDR2: SQVTM, ANQGSEA. CDR3 loop: CSEGQGRETQYF. The CDR3 coding sequence is TGCAGCGAAGGACAGGGTAGAGAGACCCAGTACTTC.

The CDR3 DNA sequence: TGTGCCTCACGGGACAGGGCAATCACTGAAGCTTTCTTT. It translates to CASRDRAITEAFF. This chain joins TRBV30 and TRBJ1-1, with 9 nucleotides matching TRBD1. The V gene's germline CDR1 is GTSNPN and CDR2 SVGIG (reference sequence). This CDR3 contains 13 residues. With V trimmed by 7 bases and J by 4 bases, 7 bases remained unmatched.

The rearrangement uses TRBV7-3 and TRBJ1-2, with TRBD1 as a possible D gene (6 bases). The CDR3 loop spans 13 amino acids. Trimming left V 1 base short and J 7 bases short, with 10 bases between. The germline V gene encodes CDR1 SGHTA and CDR2 FQGTGA. The CDR3 DNA reads as TGTGCCAGCAGCTTAAGTACAGGGCGTGGCTACACCTTC. Its protein product is CASSLSTGRGYTF.

This clone was detected only a few times. The chain is built from TRBV29-1 and TRBJ1-2; no definite D call. Trimming cost V 3 bases and J 0 bases, with 8 bases left between them. The germline V gene encodes CDR1 SQVTM and CDR2 ANQGSEA. CDR3 length equals 13 residues. This CDR3 reads CSVEVWSNYGYTF. CDR3 DNA sequence: TGCAGCGTTGAGGTTTGGTCTAACTATGGCTACACCTTC.

The rearrangement uses TRBV27 and TRBJ1-5; maybe TRBD1 (5 bases). This CDR3 is built from 15 residues. CDR1 is MNHEY, CDR2 SMNVEV, per germline (reference sequence). Trimming took 6 bases from V and 2 from J, leaving 14 bases between them. CDR3: CASSPDRSGNQPQHF. DNA of the CDR3: TGTGCCAGCAGCCCTGACAGATCGGGCAATCAGCCCCAGCATTTT.

The chain uses TRBV29-1 and TRBJ2-7; the match to TRBD1 covers 9 bases. CDR1 is SQVTM, CDR2 ANQGSEA, per germline. With 4 bases clipped from V and 6 bases from J, the junction kept 10 bases outside the gene matches. CDR3 length equals 14 residues. The CDR3 bases are TGCAGCGTTGCCCGGGACAGGGCCATGGTCGAGCAGTACTTC. Its translation is CSVARDRAMVEQYF.

There are a few counts of this clone. The chain carries TRBV11-2 and TRBJ1-1; D gene unclear. Germline CDR1 SGHAT, CDR2 FQNNGV. The CDR3 contains 17 residues. V lost 1 base to trimming and J lost 7 bases, with 22 bases between them. Here the CDR3 reads CASSLGRTRSAKDEAFF. DNA for the CDR3: TGTGCCAGCAGCTTAGGGAGGACCCGGTCGGCAAAAGATGAAGCTTTCTTT.

The chain joins TRBV4-3 to TRBJ2-7, with a possible D match to TRBD1 (5 bases). V shed 3 bases and J shed 1 base, with 10 bases lying between them. The CDR3 contains 14 residues. Germline CDR1 is LGHNA and CDR2 is YSLEER. The CDR3 is CASSQTRVSYEQYF. The CDR3, as DNA: TGCGCCAGCAGCCAGACCAGGGTATCCTACGAGCAGTACTTC.

V and J are TRBV29-1 and TRBJ2-1, with 9 bases aligning to TRBD1. The CDR3 totals 14 residues. Trimming at V came to 7 bases and at J to 3 bases, leaving 7 bases not matched to a gene. CDR1 is SQVTM, CDR2 ANQGSEA, per germline. The CDR3 is CSASGQGGYNEQFF. The CDR3 bases are TGCAGCGCTTCGGGACAGGGCGGCTACAATGAGCAGTTCTTC.

J is TRBJ2-5 and V is TRBV5-1; 8 nucleotides match TRBD1. The CDR3 is 14 residues long. Losses at the gene ends were 4 bases for V and 4 bases for J; bases not matched to a gene: 6. The germline gives CDR1 SGHRS, CDR2 YFSETQ. CDR3 amino acids: CASSVDRVGETQYF. CDR3 nucleotide sequence: TGCGCCAGCAGCGTGGACAGGGTTGGAGAGACCCAGTACTTC.

This CDR3 is CASVGWGDQHTFF. The DNA of the CDR3 is TGTGCCAGCGTCGGGTGGGGAGATCAACACACTTTCTTT. V is TRBV11-1 and J is TRBJ1-1; D is unresolved. Germline V gene data show CDR1 as SGHAT and CDR2 as FQDESV (reference sequence). V was trimmed by 8 bases and J by 12 bases, leaving 22 bases between them. The CDR3 length is 13 residues. Full variable domain (missing parts from reference TRBV11-1 and TRBJ1-1): EAEVAQSPRYKITEKSQAVAFWCDPISGHATLYWYRQILGQGPELLVQFQDESVVDDSQLPKDRFSAERLKGVDSTLKIQPAELGDSAMYLCASVGWGDQHTFFGQGTRLTVV.